One sample yielded the 8 T cell receptor beta chains listed below, sequenced in a study of shared clonotypes between healthy human individuals. Some clones are missing from TCRdb's copy, which holds only in-frame ones; the method was immunoSEQ multiplex PCR. Of under 2.5 million clones listed, about nine tenths are singletons. The sample comprised naive CD4+ T cells from PBMCs. Subset given: CD45RA+ positively selected. Receptors originate from a man aged 18 to 29 in good health. Some clones in this sample may be carry-over from other donors' samples.

This chain joins TRBV11-1 and TRBJ2-7, with TRBD2 matching 7 bases. With V trimmed by 3 bases and J by 5 bases, 7 bases remained unmatched. The germline gives CDR1 SGHAT, CDR2 FQDESV (reference sequence). The CDR3 spans 14 residues. Written as DNA, the CDR3 is TGTGCCAGCAGCTTCGCCAGCGGGACGGACGAGCAGTACTTC. Translated: CASSFASGTDEQYF.

The genes are TRBV28 and TRBJ1-3; TRBD1 might be the D (5 bases). Trimming shortened V by 2 bases and J by 13 bases, and 9 bases separated the two germline ends. The CDR3 has 11 amino acids. Germline CDR1 is MDHEN and CDR2 is SYDVKM. The CDR3 nucleotides are TGTGCCAGCAGTTTAAGGGGACTAATATATTTT. Translating it yields CASSLRGLIYF.

V usage is TRBV18 and J usage is TRBJ1-2; D is uncertain. The germline V and J ends were trimmed by 4 bases and 13 bases, with 19 bases remaining between them. The CDR3 extends over 13 amino acids. The germline gives CDR1 KGHSH, CDR2 LQKENI. CDR3 bases: TGTGCCAGCTCACTAGGAGGTGACCGGGGTTCCACCTTC. This sequence encodes CASSLGGDRGSTF.

The chain recombines TRBV30 with TRBJ2-1; D is possibly TRBD2 (7 bases). V was shortened by 8 bases and J by 4 bases, with 18 bases between the two germline ends. Germline CDR1 GTSNPN, CDR2 SVGIG (reference sequence). This CDR3 is built from 14 residues. Here the CDR3 DNA reads TGTGCCCATAGGGGGGCTAGCGGTTACAATGAGCAGTTCTTC. Its protein product is CAHRGASGYNEQFF.

The genes are TRBV6-5 and TRBJ1-3, with 7 bases matching TRBD1. V was clipped by 6 bases and J by 4 bases; unmatched bases: 6. Germline V lookup: CDR1 MNHEY, CDR2 SVGAGI. The CDR3 is 14 residues long. CDR3 sequence: CASSPGTAGNTIYF. The CDR3, as DNA: TGTGCCAGCAGCCCCGGGACAGCCGGAAACACCATATATTTT.

The J gene is TRBJ1-5, the V gene TRBV5-8; no clear D. V was clipped by 0 bases and J by 1 base, with 8 bases between them. The CDR3 has 15 amino acids. CDR1 and CDR2 (germline): SGHTS, YDEGEE. CDR3 in amino acids: CASSLEGLSNQPQHF. CDR3 sequence (DNA): TGTGCCAGCAGCTTGGAAGGACTCAGCAATCAGCCCCAGCATTTT.

To note about this clone: The same CDR3 also results from other DNA sequences found in this sample. The V and J genes are TRBV9 and TRBJ1-3, with no clear D. This CDR3 is 13 amino acids long. V lost 3 bases, J lost 0 bases, and 4 bases lay in between. CDR1 SGDLS and CDR2 YYNGEE come from the germline V gene. CDR3: CASSARSGNTIYF. In DNA, the CDR3 is TGTGCCAGCAGCGCCCGCTCTGGAAACACCATATATTTT.

This sequence joins TRBV28 and TRBJ2-7; 9 positions agree with TRBD2. From germline, CDR1 is MDHEN and CDR2 SYDVKM. This CDR3 comprises 15 residues. The V segment lost 6 bases and the J segment 4 bases; nucleotides outside the gene matches: 10. DNA of the CDR3: TGTGCCAGCAGACCGACGAGCGGGAGGACTTACGAGCAGTACTTC. Translation gives CASRPTSGRTYEQYF.